This entry describes one T cell receptor beta chain. This clonotype was counted a few times. Its binding antigen is unknown. Base qualities are not provided; no much larger clone lies one nucleotide away. Explained via the paper, the time point label denotes: newly diagnosed GD, antithyroid drugs for less than 3 months. For both TCR sequencing and RNA sequencing, RNA was extracted from PBMCs using TRIzol. Graves' disease was diagnosed according to American Thyroid Association guidelines. The patients came from an endocrinology department in Xi'an, China. Each patient gave 7 to 9.5 milliliters of peripheral blood, collected in an EDTA anticoagulant tube. Ficoll Paque Plus density gradient separation was used to isolate PBMCs, and no further T cell sorting was done. RNA quality was checked with an Agilent 2100 Bioanalyzer and agarose gel, and concentration with a NanoDrop 2000. The data were obtained in a study of regulatory T cells in long-lasting Graves disease (dated by TCRdb to about 2021). Background for the entire study: Antithyroid drugs had been taken for less than 3 months by newly diagnosed Graves' disease patients. A total of about 33 samples underwent TCR sequencing, from 13 patients with persistent Graves' disease and some 20 patients with newly diagnosed Graves' disease. The study took place in China and was registered as a clinical trial. Patients with persistent Graves' disease were compared with patients with newly diagnosed Graves' disease using TCR sequencing and RNA sequencing of peripheral blood. Summary of the overall study and its limitations: The authors acknowledged the small sample size as a limitation that may reduce accuracy. Compared with newly diagnosed patients, patients with persistent Graves' disease had lower TCR Shannon entropy and fewer highly expanded clones, which suggests clonal expansion. Patients with persistent disease shared more public clonotypes (about 3,000) than newly diagnosed patients did (more than 900). Preferential use of TRBV28, TRBJ1-2 and TRBJ2-5 was observed in persistent disease, whereas TRBV20-1 and TRBJ2-1 were favored in newly diagnosed disease. Sequencing and analysis were limited to the TCR beta chain. Only peripheral blood was studied, because thyroid tissue, the primary lesion, was inaccessible.

Reading from cysteine to phenylalanine, the CDR3 counts 16 amino acids. The DNA shown is the 48-base CDR3, in frame from base 1. Here V drops 5 bases and J drops 7 bases, and the junction holds 13 bases not matched to any gene. The library was produced with multiplex PCR. The sample was run on an Illumina HiSeq 4000. To build TCR beta libraries, CDR3 regions were amplified by Arm-PCR using iRepertoire HTBI primers. Before sequencing, the PCR products went through gel purification. Processing in the source paper ran as follows. Gene usage analysis of CDR3 amino acid clonotypes relied on the approximately 60 TRBV and 13 to 15 TRBJ segments identified across samples. COPE and FqMerger were used to merge the filtered high-quality paired reads into contigs. BLAST was used to align contigs to IMGT TRBV, TRBD and TRBJ reference genes, and CDR3 was defined according to IMGT. Clonotypes above 0.1% frequency were classified as highly expanded clones. Shannon entropy served as the measure of repertoire diversity, while the Gini coefficient captured V-J evenness. Clonotypes shared by more than one individual were considered public. The public reads were reprocessed in TCRdb via fastp at Q25 and MiXCR, keeping in-frame beta chains. Identical CDR3 proteins give one entry, which carries the most common genes and DNA. The authors' filters were not applied to this entry. The sample table shows about 500,000 distinct CDR3 sequences, and 15% to 20% are seen once. Of the sample, less than 15% is held by the ten largest clones.

These data also formed part of another study, on T cells in Graves' hyperthyroidism and ophthalmopathy. According to the second study: Graves' hyperthyroidism was defined as stable when no progression to ophthalmopathy occurred over 18 months of follow-up. The hyperthyroidism patients were between 18 and 65 years old and newly diagnosed, with a disease duration of less than 2 months. Patients with uncontrolled infections, other autoimmune diseases, pregnancy or lactation were excluded. Diagnoses were based on clinical symptoms, serum thyroxine and TRAb, thyroid ultrasound and orbital computed tomography. For the first round of RT-PCR on the TCR CDR3, the HTBI primer set was used together with the Qiagen OneStep RT-PCR kit. Most expanded thyroid clonotypes (frequency above 0.001) were also detected in blood, a finding suggesting that blood repertoires may reflect thyroid immune responses. A 13 V-J signature model separated ophthalmopathy from stable hyperthyroidism, with around 90% sensitivity and about 81% specificity in cross-validation and 80%/75% in testing. In validation, progression to ophthalmopathy was predicted by the model with 70% to 71% sensitivity and roughly 76% specificity, a median of roughly six months before onset. A discovery cohort of about 100 patients, fewer than 50 with Graves' ophthalmopathy and approximately 55 with stable Graves' hyperthyroidism, was used to find distinguishing TCR V-J signatures. An independent validation cohort of fewer than 20 hyperthyroidism patients and 15 or so patients who later progressed to ophthalmopathy tested prospective prediction of ophthalmopathy. The roughly 100 discovery patients were divided at random into training and test sets in a 7:3 ratio. Thyroid tissue and blood T-cell repertoires from about 6 Graves' hyperthyroidism patients were also compared in the study. Following sampling, methimazole starting at 30 mg daily was given to hyperthyroidism patients, and high-dose intravenous methylprednisolone was given to ophthalmopathy patients. The libraries were constructed in a second round of multiplex PCR and then size-selected and purified. Sequencing of the libraries was done on an Illumina HiSeq2000 using paired-end 100 bp reads. Raw data were processed with SOAPnuke, discarding reads with adapters, uncalled bases, mean Phred below 15, or no exact constant-primer or identifier match. COPE v1.2.5 was used to merge high-quality paired reads, and clonotypes were defined as unique nucleotide sequences. MiTCR v1.1 was used to align clonotypes to the IMGT TRBV, TRBD and TRBJ reference segments. Only V-J combinations with frequency above 0.0001, covering 99% to 99.2% of repertoires, were analysed. A TCS score was defined as the ratio between F50 (clonal expansion) and ExV (chaos), using BLOSUM62-based TCRdist between CDR3 peptides within each V-J. Welch's t-statistics and random forest reduced around 520 V-J features to some 14, which were used in a naive Bayes classifier (R e1071). Sample size was not statistically predetermined, and investigators were not blinded to group allocation. The paper reports TCR Vbeta CDR3 sequencing of some 140 peripheral blood samples: under 45 ophthalmopathy, around 80 hyperthyroidism and around 17 progressor patients.

The receptor chain draws on TRBV12-3 or TRBV12-4 and TRBJ2-2; TRBD1 fits 7 bases in the junction. This TCR derives from a man in his forties with Graves disease. Donor details come from another sample of the same person, matched by shared clones. The specimen comprised peripheral blood mononuclear cells (PBMCs), sampled at new diagnosis, from a patient treated with antithyroid drugs. The nucleotides read TGTGCCAGCAGTCTCAAGGGGGCGCCTAGGCGCGGGGAGCTGTTTTTT. This is translated as CASSLKGAPRRGELFF.